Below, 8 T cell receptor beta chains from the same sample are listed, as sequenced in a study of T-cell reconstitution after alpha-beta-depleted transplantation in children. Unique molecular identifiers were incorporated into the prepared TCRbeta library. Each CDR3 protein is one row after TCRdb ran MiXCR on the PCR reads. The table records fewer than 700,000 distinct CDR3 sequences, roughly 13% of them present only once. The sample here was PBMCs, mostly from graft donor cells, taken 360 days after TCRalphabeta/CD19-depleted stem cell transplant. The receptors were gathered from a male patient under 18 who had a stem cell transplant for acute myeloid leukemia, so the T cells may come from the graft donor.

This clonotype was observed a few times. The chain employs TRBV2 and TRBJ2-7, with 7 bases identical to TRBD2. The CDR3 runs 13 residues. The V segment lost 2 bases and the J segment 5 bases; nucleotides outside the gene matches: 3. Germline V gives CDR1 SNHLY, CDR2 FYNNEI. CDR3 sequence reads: CASSERAGDEQYF. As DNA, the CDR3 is TGTGCCAGCAGTGAACGGGCGGGAGACGAGCAGTACTTC.

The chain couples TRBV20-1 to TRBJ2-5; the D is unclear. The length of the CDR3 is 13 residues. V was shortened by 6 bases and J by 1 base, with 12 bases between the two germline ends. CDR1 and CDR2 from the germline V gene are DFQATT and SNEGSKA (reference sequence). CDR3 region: CSARRHIQETQYF. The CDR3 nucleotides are TGCAGTGCCCGCAGACATATCCAAGAGACCCAGTACTTC.

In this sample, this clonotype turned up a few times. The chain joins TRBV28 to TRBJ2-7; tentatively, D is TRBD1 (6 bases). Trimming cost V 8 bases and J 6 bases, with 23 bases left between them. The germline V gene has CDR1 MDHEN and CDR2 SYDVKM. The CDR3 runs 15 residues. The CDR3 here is CASPPTGTPEGEQYF. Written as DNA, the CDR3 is TGTGCCAGCCCTCCTACCGGGACACCTGAGGGCGAGCAGTACTTC.

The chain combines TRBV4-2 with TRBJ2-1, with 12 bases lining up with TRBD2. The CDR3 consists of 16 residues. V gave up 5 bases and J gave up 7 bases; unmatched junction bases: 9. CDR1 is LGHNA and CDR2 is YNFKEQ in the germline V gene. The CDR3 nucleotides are TGTGCCAGCAGCACCGAGACTAGCGGGAGTCTGAATGAGCAGTTCTTC. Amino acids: CASSTETSGSLNEQFF.

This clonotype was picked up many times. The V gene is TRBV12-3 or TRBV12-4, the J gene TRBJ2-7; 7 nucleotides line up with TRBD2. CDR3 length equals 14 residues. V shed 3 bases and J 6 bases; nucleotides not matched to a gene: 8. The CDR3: CASSLRTGGGEQYF. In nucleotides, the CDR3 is TGTGCCAGCAGTTTGCGTACGGGAGGTGGCGAGCAGTACTTC.

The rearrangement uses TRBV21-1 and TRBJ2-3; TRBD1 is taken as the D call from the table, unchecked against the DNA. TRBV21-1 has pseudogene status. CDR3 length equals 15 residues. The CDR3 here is CASTSDRAYSDTQYF. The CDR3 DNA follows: TGTGCCAGCACCTCGGACAGGGCGTATTCAGATACGCAGTATTTT.

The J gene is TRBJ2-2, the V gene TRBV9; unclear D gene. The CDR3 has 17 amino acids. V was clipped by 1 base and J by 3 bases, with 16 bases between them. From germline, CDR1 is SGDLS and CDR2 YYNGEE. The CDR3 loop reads CASSVRLDGLDTGELFF. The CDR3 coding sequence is TGTGCCAGCAGCGTAAGGCTCGATGGATTAGACACCGGGGAGCTGTTTTTT.

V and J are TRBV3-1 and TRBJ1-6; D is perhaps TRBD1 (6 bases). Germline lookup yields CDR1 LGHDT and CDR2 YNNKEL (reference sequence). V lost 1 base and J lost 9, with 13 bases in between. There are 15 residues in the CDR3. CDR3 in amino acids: CASSQGPGAVSPLHF. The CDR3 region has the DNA TGTGCCAGCAGCCAAGGACCAGGGGCGGTTTCACCCCTCCACTTT.